Listed below are T cell receptor beta chains from one sample, sequenced in a study of Graves' ophthalmopathy and Graves' hyperthyroidism. TCRdb called the multiplex PCR reads again in MiXCR, with one record for every CDR3 protein. In the table there are approximately 210,000 distinct CDR3 sequences, 25% to 35% of which are singletons. The sequencing input was peripheral blood. Every receptor here comes from a man in his forties or fifties with Graves' ophthalmopathy. The CDR3 runs from the conserved cysteine through the conserved F or W. A D gene is named only where the DNA matches it firmly. The size entry is marked missing in some rows and otherwise reads once, few, many or a size class.

clone size: many; J gene: TRBJ2-2; D gene: TRBD2; V gene: TRBV11-2; CDR3 DNA: TGTGCCAGCAGCTCCGGGACTAGCGGGATCTGGAACACCGGGGAGCTGTTTTTT; CDR3 protein: CASSSGTSGIWNTGELFF
clone size: many; J gene: TRBJ1-5; D gene: TRBD1; V gene: TRBV2; CDR3 DNA: TGTGCCAGCAGTGCGGACAGGTCCGGGGGCAATCAGCCCCAGCATTTT; CDR3 protein: CASSADRSGGNQPQHF
clone size: -; J gene: TRBJ2-4; D gene: -; V gene: TRBV7-2; CDR3 DNA: TGTGCCAGCAGCTCACAGGGGGGGTTGGACATTCAGTACTTC; CDR3 protein: CASSSQGGLDIQYF
clone size: -; J gene: TRBJ1-1; D gene: -; V gene: TRBV9; CDR3 DNA: TGTGCCAGCAGCTTGGGCGGGGTGGTAGGCGGCACTGAAGCTTTCTTT; CDR3 protein: CASSLGGVVGGTEAFF
clone size: many; J gene: TRBJ2-7; D gene: -; V gene: TRBV4-1; CDR3 DNA: TGCGCCAGCAGCCAAGGAGCTGGGCAGGGGCGGGACGAGCAGTACTTC; CDR3 protein: CASSQGAGQGRDEQYF
clone size: many; J gene: TRBJ2-2; D gene: -; V gene: TRBV5-1; CDR3 DNA: TGCGCCAGCAGCTCGCTCATGGGGGCCGGGGAGCTGTTTTTT; CDR3 protein: CASSSLMGAGELFF
clone size: -; J gene: TRBJ1-2; D gene: -; V gene: TRBV12-3/TRBV12-4; CDR3 DNA: TGTGCCAGCAGTTTATTTCTGGGCAATGGCTACACCTTC; CDR3 protein: CASSLFLGNGYTF
clone size: few; J gene: TRBJ1-1; D gene: -; V gene: TRBV3-1; CDR3 DNA: TGTGCCAGCAGCCAAGCCCTGGGGACTGAAGCTTTCTTT; CDR3 protein: CASSQALGTEAFF
clone size: -; J gene: TRBJ2-2; D gene: -; V gene: TRBV6-5; CDR3 DNA: TGTGCCAGCAGTTATCTATTTTCGGGGGCCGGGGAGCTGTTTTTT; CDR3 protein: CASSYLFSGAGELFF
clone size: few; J gene: TRBJ1-2; D gene: -; V gene: TRBV20-1; CDR3 DNA: TGCAGTGCTTCTACAGGGTATGGCTACACCTTC; CDR3 protein: CSASTGYGYTF
clone size: many; J gene: TRBJ2-5; D gene: TRBD1; V gene: TRBV19; CDR3 DNA: TGTGCCAGTAGCCCGGACAGGGGCAGGGAGACCCAGTACTTC; CDR3 protein: CASSPDRGRETQYF
clone size: -; J gene: TRBJ1-6; D gene: -; V gene: TRBV12-3/TRBV12-4; CDR3 DNA: TGTGCCAGCAGTCGAGACGGGGCTAATAATTCACCCCTCCACTTT; CDR3 protein: CASSRDGANNSPLHF
clone size: -; J gene: TRBJ2-7; D gene: -; V gene: TRBV12-3/TRBV12-4; CDR3 DNA: TGTGCCAGTAGCACCGGGGGCACCTACGAGCAGTACTTC; CDR3 protein: CASSTGGTYEQYF
clone size: many; J gene: TRBJ2-3; D gene: -; V gene: TRBV15; CDR3 DNA: TGTGCCACCAGCAGAGACCCGACAGCCACAGATACGCAGTATTTT; CDR3 protein: CATSRDPTATDTQYF
clone size: many; J gene: TRBJ1-2; D gene: TRBD1; V gene: TRBV12-3/TRBV12-4; CDR3 DNA: TGTGCCAGCAGTCGTACCGACCCATCAGGGGGCGAGGAAGGCTACACCTTC; CDR3 protein: CASSRTDPSGGEEGYTF
clone size: many; J gene: TRBJ2-5; D gene: -; V gene: TRBV20-1; CDR3 DNA: TGCAGTGCTAGAGATAAGGAACAGAGAGAGACCCAGTACTTC; CDR3 protein: CSARDKEQRETQYF
clone size: many; J gene: TRBJ1-1; D gene: -; V gene: TRBV18; CDR3 DNA: TGTGCCAGCTCACTCTCGGCACGGCTGAACACTGAAGCTTTCTTT; CDR3 protein: CASSLSARLNTEAFF
clone size: -; J gene: TRBJ1-2; D gene: TRBD1; V gene: TRBV19; CDR3 DNA: TGTGCCAGTAGTATAGAGTCGTGGAGGGGGCCGAGTGGCTACACCTTC; CDR3 protein: CASSIESWRGPSGYTF
clone size: many; J gene: TRBJ2-7; D gene: TRBD1; V gene: TRBV19; CDR3 DNA: TGTGCCAGTAGACGGGACAGCGGTATCAGCTACGAGCAGTACTTC; CDR3 protein: CASRRDSGISYEQYF
clone size: -; J gene: TRBJ1-1; D gene: -; V gene: TRBV7-2; CDR3 DNA: TGCGCCAGCAGCTTTACGGGGCGGAACACTGAAGCTTTCTTT; CDR3 protein: CASSFTGRNTEAFF
clone size: many; J gene: TRBJ1-1; D gene: TRBD1; V gene: TRBV11-2; CDR3 DNA: TGTGCCAGCAGCTTAGGACAGGGATTCGAAGCTTTCTTT; CDR3 protein: CASSLGQGFEAFF
clone size: many; J gene: TRBJ2-5; D gene: -; V gene: TRBV30; CDR3 DNA: TGTGCCTGGAGCAGGTCGCAACGGGAGACCCAGTACTTC; CDR3 protein: CAWSRSQRETQYF
clone size: -; J gene: TRBJ2-7; D gene: TRBD2; V gene: TRBV12-3/TRBV12-4; CDR3 DNA: TGTGCCAGCAGTTTGGCTAGCGGGAGGTACGAGCAGTACTTC; CDR3 protein: CASSLASGRYEQYF
clone size: many; J gene: TRBJ1-5; D gene: -; V gene: TRBV28; CDR3 DNA: TGTGCCAGCAGCTACCTCCCCGGAGGGGGGGGACAGCCCCAGCATTTT; CDR3 protein: CASSYLPGGGGQPQHF
clone size: many; J gene: TRBJ2-7; D gene: -; V gene: TRBV6-1; CDR3 DNA: TGTGCCAGTGGACCGGGGGACTACGAGCAGTACTTC; CDR3 protein: CASGPGDYEQYF
clone size: many; J gene: TRBJ2-5; D gene: TRBD1; V gene: TRBV24-1; CDR3 DNA: TGTGCCACCAGTGTTCCGACAGGGGGCGGGGAGACCCAGTACTTC; CDR3 protein: CATSVPTGGGETQYF
clone size: many; J gene: TRBJ1-1; D gene: -; V gene: TRBV9; CDR3 DNA: TGTGCCAGCAGCGACGGGACTCTAGACACTGAAGCTTTCTTT; CDR3 protein: CASSDGTLDTEAFF
clone size: many; J gene: TRBJ2-7; D gene: -; V gene: TRBV10-3; CDR3 DNA: TGTGCCATCAAGGAGGAGAGCTCCTACGAGCAGTACTTC; CDR3 protein: CAIKEESSYEQYF
clone size: many; J gene: TRBJ1-1; D gene: -; V gene: TRBV28; CDR3 DNA: TGTGCCAGCGGTCACAACACTGAAGCTTTCTTT; CDR3 protein: CASGHNTEAFF
clone size: many; J gene: TRBJ2-2; D gene: TRBD2; V gene: TRBV28; CDR3 DNA: TGTGCCAGCAGTTTAAACGTTTTAGCGGGACCGAACACCGGGGAGCTGTTTTTT; CDR3 protein: CASSLNVLAGPNTGELFF
clone size: many; J gene: TRBJ1-2; D gene: -; V gene: TRBV7-9; CDR3 DNA: TGTGCCAGCACCAGCCGGAACCCGCGGAGGGTCTATGGCTACACCTTC; CDR3 protein: CASTSRNPRRVYGYTF
clone size: once; J gene: TRBJ1-2; D gene: -; V gene: TRBV6-1; CDR3 DNA: TGTGCCAGCAGGGACCGCTATGGCTACACCTTC; CDR3 protein: CASRDRYGYTF
clone size: -; J gene: TRBJ1-5; D gene: TRBD1; V gene: TRBV5-1; CDR3 DNA: TGCGCCAGCAGGACAGGGGACGGTCAGCCCCAGCATTTT; CDR3 protein: CASRTGDGQPQHF
clone size: -; J gene: TRBJ2-2; D gene: -; V gene: TRBV5-1; CDR3 DNA: TGCGCCAGCAGCTTCGGATTAGGGGATAAGAACACCGGGGAGCTGTTTTTT; CDR3 protein: CASSFGLGDKNTGELFF
clone size: many; J gene: TRBJ1-5; D gene: -; V gene: TRBV12-3/TRBV12-4; CDR3 DNA: TGTGCCAGCAGTCCTAGGGGGTCGAGGGCGAAGGGCAATCAGCCCCAGCATTTT; CDR3 protein: CASSPRGSRAKGNQPQHF
clone size: -; J gene: TRBJ1-2; D gene: -; V gene: TRBV6-1; CDR3 DNA: TGTGCCAGCAAGGGAGGACCATCTGGGTACTATGGCTACACCTTC; CDR3 protein: CASKGGPSGYYGYTF
clone size: many; J gene: TRBJ2-7; D gene: -; V gene: TRBV2; CDR3 DNA: TGTGCCAGCAGTGGGGGTAGGGGAGCCTACGAGCAGTACTTC; CDR3 protein: CASSGGRGAYEQYF
clone size: many; J gene: TRBJ2-6; D gene: -; V gene: TRBV6-1; CDR3 DNA: TGTGCCAGCACCTTAGACAGCAACTCTGGGGCCAACGTCCTGACTTTC; CDR3 protein: CASTLDSNSGANVLTF
clone size: few; J gene: TRBJ1-5; D gene: -; V gene: TRBV12-3/TRBV12-4; CDR3 DNA: TGTGCCAGCAGTTTCGGGGGTAACAATCAGCCCCAGCATTTT; CDR3 protein: CASSFGGNNQPQHF
clone size: many; J gene: TRBJ1-6; D gene: -; V gene: TRBV18; CDR3 DNA: TGTGCCAGCTCACCCACGGGGGACGGCAATTCACCCCTCCACTTT; CDR3 protein: CASSPTGDGNSPLHF
clone size: many; J gene: TRBJ1-2; D gene: -; V gene: TRBV6-5; CDR3 DNA: TGTGCCAGCAGACGGGATGAGGAGAACTATGGCTACACCTTC; CDR3 protein: CASRRDEENYGYTF
clone size: once; J gene: TRBJ1-5; D gene: -; V gene: TRBV25-1; CDR3 DNA: TGTGCCAGCAGTGATGTATTTGGGGGCACCCGCGTCACCAATCAGCCCCAGCATTTT; CDR3 protein: CASSDVFGGTRVTNQPQHF
clone size: many; J gene: TRBJ1-1; D gene: -; V gene: TRBV4-2; CDR3 DNA: TGTGCCAGCAGCCCTACAACGGGCACTGAAGCTTTCTTT; CDR3 protein: CASSPTTGTEAFF
clone size: many; J gene: TRBJ1-1; D gene: -; V gene: TRBV18; CDR3 DNA: TGTGCCAGCTCACCACTGGCGGGCCAACTAATGAACACTGAAGCTTTCTTT; CDR3 protein: CASSPLAGQLMNTEAFF
clone size: few; J gene: TRBJ1-2; D gene: TRBD1; V gene: TRBV20-1; CDR3 DNA: TGCAGTGCTAGAGTCACCGGGACAGGGGGCTATGGCTACACCTTC; CDR3 protein: CSARVTGTGGYGYTF